The present entry profiles one T cell receptor beta chain with its context. Its antigen is currently unknown. TCRdb re-called the 5' RACE reads and shows each CDR3 protein once, DNA omitted. The table lists around 200,000 distinct CDR3 sequences. Looked up from germline, CDR1 is SGDLS and CDR2 is YYNGEE. The CDR3 runs to 16 residues. The sample originates from a study of monozygotic twins with inflammatory bowel disease. Each donor had more than 2 ml of blood drawn. Study-level findings and limits: Relative to healthy twins, IBD patients had fewer clonotypes in common with others, a gap that was especially apparent with disease activity.

The clonotype originates from a human donor with ulcerative colitis or Crohn's disease, or a healthy co-twin of an affected twin (not recorded which). Sequences were obtained from blood. The gene calls are TRBV9 and TRBJ2-3. CDR3 sequence: CASSVGGLTNTDTQYF.